A selection of T cell receptor beta chains follows, all from one sample in a study of cytomegalovirus exposure and HLA in healthy donors. Sequencing used immunoSEQ multiplex PCR; TCRdb keeps in-frame clones, though not all of them. The sample includes 100,000 or so clones, around 76% seen only once; the top ten take 3% to 4.5%. The specimen was PBMCs. The receptors derive from a woman aged 45-65 years in good health and CMV-seropositive. Each CDR3 is given with its conserved first and last residue.

cdr3_length	v_call	j_call	cdr3_aa
17	TRBV9	TRBJ2-2	CASSPGGRVTLTGELFF
14	TRBV27	TRBJ1-4	CAGTVWGGEEKLFF
14	TRBV6-1	TRBJ1-1	CASRLTATNTEAFF
12	TRBV30	TRBJ1-1	CAWRGDYTEAFF
15	TRBV7-8	TRBJ2-1	CASSLGVADHREQFF
14	TRBV9	TRBJ2-1	CASSVVTSGDEQFF
12	TRBV7-8	TRBJ2-3	CASSSSTDTQYF
18	TRBV9	TRBJ2-7	CASSVTGTSGSLGYEQYF
15	TRBV25-1	TRBJ1-1	CASSENPLLGSEAFF
15	TRBV19	TRBJ1-1	CATTGAEKGYTEAFF
14	TRBV27	TRBJ2-2	CASSFWGVPGELFF
14	TRBV6-5	TRBJ2-7	CASSRQGTLREQYF
12	TRBV2	TRBJ2-7	CASSVVASEQYF
15	TRBV5-1	TRBJ1-2	CASSLRTGTNYGYTF
13	TRBV2	TRBJ1-2	CASSAELNYGYTF
18	TRBV27	TRBJ2-7	CASSPRQQAGGRSYEQYF
16	TRBV28	TRBJ2-4	CASKASATIAKNIQYF
11	TRBV10-3	TRBJ1-1	CAISESSSAFF
15	TRBV7-3	TRBJ2-7	CASSLSGTRGYEQYF
10	TRBV20-1	TRBJ2-1	CSAFRDLQFF
16	TRBV5-5	TRBJ2-3	CASSSRLAGGIDTQYF
15	TRBV11-2	TRBJ1-1	CASRSQGGLNTEAFF
14	TRBV19	TRBJ1-1	CASSIDGMGGAAFF
14	TRBV27	TRBJ2-7	CASSPQGGYYEQYF
15	TRBV2	TRBJ2-1	CASKAGVGSYNEQFF
17	TRBV2	TRBJ2-7	CASSDTGLAGPPREQYF
16	TRBV7-9	TRBJ2-3	CASSFSSGGATDTQYF
14	TRBV6-6	TRBJ1-1	CASSTGEMNTEAFF
12	TRBV6-1	TRBJ2-3	CASRETTDTQYF
13	TRBV29-1	TRBJ2-6	CSVGTSGANVLTF
15	TRBV6-6	TRBJ1-4	CASSYPGQAGEKLFF
17	TRBV12-5	TRBJ1-2	CASGLALAGGANYGYTF
13	TRBV6-4	TRBJ1-1	CASRGQGSTEAFF
14	TRBV28	TRBJ1-5	CASSLSYPGEPQHF
14	TRBV6-1	TRBJ2-3	CASSTSGGTDTQYF
16	TRBV5-8	TRBJ2-3	CASSSLGLAGADTQYF
15	TRBV30	TRBJ1-4	CAWSRGTGGDEKLFF
14	TRBV10-3	TRBJ1-1	CAISEPGTNTEAFF
13	TRBV2	TRBJ2-5	CASRVTGGETQYF
18	TRBV19	TRBJ2-3	CASSTTRTSGDYTDTQYF
13	TRBV6-1	TRBJ1-2	CASRTQGNYGYTF
14	TRBV9	TRBJ1-1	CASSVVEGGTEAFF
16	TRBV7-8	TRBJ2-5	CASSVRTSGAKETQYF
12	TRBV2	TRBJ2-3	CARPQGPDTQYF
15	TRBV30	TRBJ1-2	CAGRDRGQLNYGYTF
16	TRBV9	TRBJ1-4	CASSVATGVTNEKLFF
12	TRBV7-9	TRBJ1-1	CASSGGGTEAFF
13	TRBV7-2	TRBJ1-5	CASSFYSNQPQHF
14	TRBV14	TRBJ1-2	CASSQDPTGSGYTF
11	TRBV20-1	TRBJ1-1	CSTGGRTEAFF
18	TRBV5-6	TRBJ1-1	CASSLPSPRQGANTEAFF